The T cell receptor beta chain under discussion was sequenced for a study of blood T cell repertoires in COVID-19. Losses at the gene ends were 10 bases for V and 6 bases for J; bases not matched to a gene: 10. The CDR3 consists of 14 residues. CDR1 is SEHNR and CDR2 is FQNEAQ in the germline V gene (reference sequence). Two consecutive negative NP/OP PCR tests, clearance, or resolved symptoms defined Cohort 3 recovery. Assay: immunoSEQ multiplex PCR; the TCRdb copy retains only in-frame clones and omits some. Among fewer than 250,000 clones, roughly 84% were seen once, and the ten largest hold approximately 7.3%.

This receptor was obtained from a woman aged 40 to 50 who had recovered from COVID-19. The specimen sequenced was PBMCs or T cells enriched from blood (not recorded which). The chain joins TRBV7-9 to TRBJ2-1, with 9 bases fitting TRBD1. The CDR3 loop is CATVSGTGTNEQFF. The DNA of the CDR3 is TGTGCCACCGTAAGTGGGACAGGGACCAATGAGCAGTTCTTC. The whole variable domain, filled in from reference TRBV7-9 and TRBJ2-1, reads DTGVSQNPRHKITKRGQNVTFRCDPISEHNRLYWYRQTLGQGPEFLTYFQNEAQLEKSRLLSDRFSAERPKGSFSTLEIQRTEQGDSAMYLCATVSGTGTNEQFFGPGTRLTVL.